The rows below give T cell receptor beta chains drawn from one sample of a study of response to subunit inactivated influenza vaccine. TCRdb re-called the RT-PCR reads with MiXCR, one entry per CDR3 protein. Found here are roughly 570,000 distinct CDR3 sequences, 10% to 15% of them singletons; the top ten hold 13%. Sample: PBMCs from blood, taken 40 to 50 days after vaccination. The receptors were gathered from a middle-aged man who received an inactivated influenza vaccine. The CDR3 runs from the conserved cysteine through the conserved F or W. A D gene is named only where the DNA matches it firmly. The size of a clone is reported for some rows only, either as once, few or many, or as a class for expanded clones.

clone_size j_call d_call v_call cdr3_aa cdr3_nt
. TRBJ2-7 . TRBV29-1 CSVKSFMGATPHEQYF TGCAGCGTTAAATCCTTTATGGGGGCGACCCCCCACGAGCAGTACTTC
few TRBJ1-3 . TRBV6-5 CASSYGRDFSGNTIYF TGTGCCAGCAGTTACGGGAGGGACTTCTCTGGAAACACCATATATTTT
. TRBJ2-2 . TRBV12-3/TRBV12-4 CASSIYGGASTGELFF TGTGCCAGCAGCATCTATGGGGGAGCGAGCACCGGGGAGCTGTTTTTT
. TRBJ2-7 . TRBV6-5 CASSYLLRGVPYEQYF TGTGCCAGCAGTTACCTCCTGAGAGGGGTACCCTACGAGCAGTACTTC
. TRBJ2-3 . TRBV10-3 CAISESGSTDTQYF TGTGCCATCAGTGAGTCGGGAAGCACAGATACGCAGTATTTT
few TRBJ2-7 TRBD1 TRBV11-2 CASSLPRDRDYEQYF TGTGCCAGCAGCTTGCCCCGGGACAGGGACTACGAGCAGTACTTC
. TRBJ2-5 . TRBV20-1 CSARSVPRETQYF TGCAGTGCTAGGTCGGTGCCCCGGGAGACCCAGTACTTC
many TRBJ2-7 TRBD2 TRBV4-1 CASSRDASGGMYEQYF TGCGCCAGCAGCCGAGACGCGTCGGGGGGGATGTACGAGCAGTACTTC
many TRBJ1-1 . TRBV5-1 CASFPTATNTEAFF TGCGCCAGCTTCCCCACAGCTACCAACACTGAAGCTTTCTTT
many TRBJ2-3 . TRBV20-1 CSAIPEGEDTQYF TGCAGTGCTATTCCTGAGGGGGAAGATACGCAGTATTTT
few TRBJ2-7 TRBD2 TRBV29-1 CSAARTSGRSEQYF TGCAGCGCTGCTCGGACTAGCGGGAGAAGCGAGCAGTACTTC
. TRBJ2-5 . TRBV28 CASSLGASYGETQYF TGTGCCAGCAGTTTAGGGGCTAGCTATGGAGAGACCCAGTACTTC
many TRBJ2-5 TRBD1 TRBV11-2 CASRETGGLGQETQYF TGTGCCAGCAGAGAAACAGGGGGCTTAGGGCAAGAGACCCAGTACTTC
few TRBJ2-1 TRBD2 TRBV20-1 CSATDLAGGSNEQFF TGCAGTGCTACCGATCTAGCGGGAGGGTCCAATGAGCAGTTCTTC
many TRBJ2-7 . TRBV2 CASSDIASYEQYF TGTGCCAGCAGTGATATCGCATCCTACGAGCAGTACTTC
. TRBJ2-7 . TRBV29-1 CSAAAQGYEQYF TGCAGCGCAGCGGCGCAGGGCTACGAGCAGTACTTC
. TRBJ1-5 . TRBV6-2/TRBV6-3 CASSYSSGTQDQPQHF TGTGCCAGCAGTTACTCGTCCGGGACCCAGGACCAGCCCCAGCATTTT
. TRBJ2-3 TRBD2 TRBV28 CASSKGVAGSTDMQYF TGTGCCAGCAGCAAAGGGGTAGCGGGAAGCACAGATATGCAGTATTTT
few TRBJ2-5 TRBD2 TRBV11-2 CASSLGRASGYQETQYF TGTGCCAGCAGCTTAGGGCGTGCTAGCGGATACCAAGAGACCCAGTACTTC
few TRBJ2-6 . TRBV3-1 CASSQDMLSSGANVLTF TGTGCCAGCAGCCAGGACATGCTCAGCTCTGGGGCCAACGTCCTGACTTTC
many TRBJ2-7 TRBD2 TRBV20-1 CSARETSVMSPEQYF TGCAGTGCTAGAGAGACTAGCGTGATGTCCCCAGAGCAGTACTTC
. TRBJ2-2 . TRBV3-1 CASSQVRGSGELFF TGTGCCAGCAGCCAAGTTCGCGGATCCGGGGAGCTGTTTTTT
few TRBJ2-3 TRBD1 TRBV6-2/TRBV6-3 CASSYGTGGTDTQYF TGTGCCAGCAGTTACGGGACAGGGGGGACAGATACGCAGTATTTT
many TRBJ2-6 . TRBV9 CASSPSPSGANVLTF TGTGCCAGCAGCCCTAGTCCGAGTGGGGCCAACGTCCTGACTTTC
many TRBJ1-2 . TRBV20-1 CSASRDTNYGYTF TGCAGTGCTAGCCGGGACACCAACTATGGCTACACCTTC
few TRBJ1-1 TRBD1 TRBV12-3/TRBV12-4 CASSGPTGGLNTEAFF TGTGCCAGCAGTGGCCCGACAGGGGGCTTGAACACTGAAGCTTTCTTT